Sequencing of this T cell receptor beta chain was carried out in a study of shared clonotypes between healthy human individuals. About this clone: Antigen: not known.

Study-level findings and limits: Apart from blood, nothing was sampled; tissue repertoires likely differ. Represented diversity (both genetic and exposure-history) was limited by the small number of donors.

The data were produced by immunoSEQ multiplex PCR, yet TCRdb's version contains in-frame clones alone and is incomplete. The sample lists fewer than 650,000 clones, 60% to 85% occurring once. With 3 bases clipped from V and 0 bases from J, the junction kept 7 bases outside the gene matches. Germline V gives CDR1 SGHVS, CDR2 FNYEAQ. This CDR3 spans 18 amino acids. The J gene is TRBJ1-5, the V gene TRBV7-6, with 11 bases identical to TRBD1. Sample: PBMCs. This sequence was found in a woman aged 40-49 years in good health. Some clones in this sample may be carry-over from other donors' samples. The CDR3 reads CASSFRDRGNYSNQPQHF. CDR3 DNA sequence: TGTGCCAGCAGCTTCAGGGACAGGGGGAATTATAGCAATCAGCCCCAGCATTTT.